This T cell receptor beta chain is drawn from a study of patients and donors after allogeneic stem cell transplantation. TCRdb fed the RT-PCR reads into MiXCR, producing one record per CDR3 protein. The table lists roughly 940,000 distinct CDR3 sequences, about a sixth of them singletons. The V gene's germline CDR1 is SQVTM and CDR2 ANQGSEA. This CDR3 is built from 15 residues. V was pared by 8 bases and J by 0 bases, with 20 bases between. Sequenced input: blood, either unsorted or a sorted T cell fraction (not recorded which). This sequence joins TRBV29-1 and TRBJ2-7, with unresolved D. This clonotype was obtained from a human donor who was either an allogeneic HSCT recipient or a stem cell or donor lymphocyte infusion donor (not recorded which). It is not recorded whose cells these are; they may come from a transplant donor. The CDR3 DNA sequence: TGCAGCCCCGGACGATTTTTTAAAATCTCCTACGAGCAGTACTTC. Protein sequence: CSPGRFFKISYEQYF.